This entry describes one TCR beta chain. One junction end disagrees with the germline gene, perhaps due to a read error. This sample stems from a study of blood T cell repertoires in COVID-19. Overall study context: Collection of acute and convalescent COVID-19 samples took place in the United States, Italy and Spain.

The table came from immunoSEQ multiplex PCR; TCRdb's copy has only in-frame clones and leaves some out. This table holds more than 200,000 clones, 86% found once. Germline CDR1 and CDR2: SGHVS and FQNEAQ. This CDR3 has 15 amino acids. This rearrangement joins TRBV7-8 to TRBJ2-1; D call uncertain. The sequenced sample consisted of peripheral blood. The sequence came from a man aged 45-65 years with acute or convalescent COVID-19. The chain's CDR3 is CASSLDGYSYNEQFF. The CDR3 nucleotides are TGTGCCAGCAGTTTAGACGGGTACTCCTACAATGAGCAGTTCTTC.